This T cell receptor (beta chain) was found in a study of T cells in Graves' hyperthyroidism and ophthalmopathy. Study-level points and caveats: A model using 13 V-J features told ophthalmopathy apart from stable hyperthyroidism.

This clonotype has a count of ten or more. Its antigen is not identified. The CDR3 covers 15 residues. The V gene lost 5 bases and the J gene lost 5 bases, with 18 bases spanning the gap. Germline-derived CDR1 and CDR2 are SGHAT and FQNNGV. Regions amplified from RNA transcripts were the TCR beta CDR3 regions. HTBI primers were employed in a first-round RT-PCR of the TCR CDR3. TCRdb passed the multiplex PCR reads through MiXCR, listing each CDR3 protein once. Found here are about 510,000 distinct CDR3 sequences, 46% of them singletons; the top ten hold roughly 45%. This chain links TRBV11-2 with TRBJ2-5, with a weak D call TRBD1 (5 bases). Input material: peripheral blood or thyroid tissue (not recorded which). The clonotype originates from an adult woman with Graves' disease, either hyperthyroidism or ophthalmopathy (not recorded which). The CDR3 loop reads CASSALTGSLETQYF. The DNA for the CDR3 is TGTGCCAGCAGCGCCCTTACAGGAAGTCTTGAGACCCAGTACTTC.